The 19 T cell receptor beta chains in this list originate from one sample, sequenced in a study of blood T cells in healthy people across ages. A J-beta primer mix and a sample-barcoded 5' primer were used in a second PCR of about 6 to 12 cycles. One entry per CDR3 protein results from TCRdb running MiXCR on the 5' RACE reads. The profile shows roughly 680,000 distinct CDR3 sequences, under 25% of them singletons. The sample consisted of blood. These receptors came from a man in his 70s in good health.

This clonotype was seen a handful of times. This chain uses TRBV10-3 with TRBJ2-5; D is possibly TRBD1 (6 bases). Per the germline V gene, CDR1 is ENHRY and CDR2 is SYGVKD. Trimming took 0 bases from V and 5 from J, leaving 10 bases between them. This CDR3 comprises 14 residues. Here the CDR3 DNA reads TGTGCCATCAGTGAGTCCAGGGGTTCGGAGACCCAGTACTTC. This gives the protein CAISESRGSETQYF.

Notes on this clonotype: This may come from a read error, since a much larger clone is one base off. The CDR3 reads CASSQEAGTLYSYNERFF. The CDR3 DNA follows: TGTGCCAGCAGCCAAGAGGCGGGAACCCTCTATTCCTACAATGAGCGGTTCTTC. The rearrangement links TRBV14 to TRBJ2-1, with D possibly TRBD2 on 6 matching bases. This CDR3 comprises 18 residues. Germline loops: CDR1 SGHDN, CDR2 FVKESK. Together with reference TRBV14 and TRBJ2-1, the CDR3 gives the full variable domain: EAGVTQFPSHSVIEKGQTVTLRCDPISGHDNLYWYRRVMGKEIKFLLHFVKESKQDESGMPNNRFLAERTGGTYSTLKVQPAELEDSGVYFCASSQEAGTLYSYNERFFGPGTRLTVL.

V gene TRBV28 combines with J gene TRBJ2-7, with D possibly matching TRBD1 (6 bases). Trimming cost V 8 bases and J 5 bases, with 13 bases left between them. CDR1 and CDR2 (germline): MDHEN, SYDVKM. This CDR3 contains 12 residues. CDR3: CASGTGPNEQYF. CDR3 DNA: TGTGCCAGCGGTACAGGGCCCAACGAGCAGTACTTC.

This clonotype was seen only a few times. The CDR3 reads CASSQDVGGTYYNEQFF. CDR3 sequence (DNA): TGTGCCAGCAGCCAAGATGTAGGCGGGACATACTACAATGAGCAGTTCTTC. The chain is built from TRBV3-1 and TRBJ2-1, with D perhaps TRBD1 or TRBD2 (6 bases each). This CDR3 region has 17 residues. Germline lookup yields CDR1 LGHDT and CDR2 YNNKEL (reference sequence). V lost 0 bases and J 3 bases, leaving 15 bases between the germline ends.

This rearrangement joins TRBV20-1 to TRBJ2-3; TRBD2 is a possible D gene (9 bases). CDR1 and CDR2 from the germline V gene are DFQATT and SNEGSKA (reference sequence). Between the trimmed V and J ends, which lost 0 bases and 2 bases, there was a span of 21 bases. The CDR3 is 18 amino acids. CDR3 nucleotide sequence: TGCAGTGCTAGAGATCCCCCAGGGGGCGGGGGGGACACAGATACGCAGTATTTT. It encodes CSARDPPGGGGDTDTQYF.

A few counts support this clonotype. V and J are TRBV6-1 and TRBJ2-3, with D possibly being TRBD2 (6 bases). V shed 2 bases and J shed 8 bases, with 17 bases lying between them. CDR3 size: 15 residues. Germline CDR1 is MNHNS and CDR2 is SASEGT. CDR3 loop: CASSEWIASGVTQYF. The DNA of the CDR3 is TGTGCCAGCAGTGAATGGATAGCGTCGGGAGTTACGCAGTATTTT.

The rearrangement uses TRBV6-6 and TRBJ2-5; 11 positions match TRBD1. The J call could be wrong; TRBJ2-1 is a better fit for the DNA end. This CDR3 contains 16 residues. Germline V lookup: CDR1 MNHNY, CDR2 SVGAGI (reference sequence). Here the CDR3 DNA reads TGTGCCAGCAGTTACCTCCCGGGACAGGGGGGGAGTGAGCAGTTCTTC. Its protein is CASSYLPGQGGSEQFF.

The V gene is TRBV6-6, the J gene TRBJ2-7; 9 bases align to TRBD1. Germline lookup yields CDR1 MNHNY and CDR2 SVGAGI (reference sequence). Unmatched junction bases numbered 7, after V lost 5 bases and J lost 5 bases. The CDR3 is 14 amino acids. In nucleotides, the CDR3 is TGTGCCAGCAGTACGGGACAGGGAATAAACGAGCAGTACTTC. This encodes CASSTGQGINEQYF.

The chain combines TRBV29-1 with TRBJ1-5, with 7 positions matching TRBD1. J gave up 1 base and V 3 bases, and 0 bases lay outside the gene matches. Germline CDR1 and CDR2: SQVTM and ANQGSEA. This CDR3 spans 13 amino acids. The CDR3 region is CSVETGSNQPQHF. The DNA of the CDR3 is TGCAGCGTTGAGACAGGGAGCAATCAGCCCCAGCATTTT. The full variable domain, its missing parts supplied by reference TRBV29-1 and TRBJ1-5, is SAVISQKPSRDICQRGTSLTIQCQVDSQVTMMFWYRQQPGQSLTLIATANQGSEATYESGFVIDKFPISRPNLTFSTLTVSNMSPEDSSIYLCSVETGSNQPQHFGDGTRLSIL.

Turning to this clonotype: This could be a read error, since a much larger clone is one nucleotide away. This chain uses TRBV28 with TRBJ2-4; D is ambiguous. Germline V gives CDR1 MDHEN, CDR2 SYDVKM. The V gene lost 5 bases and the J gene lost 0 bases, with 14 bases spanning the gap. The CDR3 spans 16 residues. The CDR3 region has the DNA TGTGCCAGCAGTCTTCTCCCTCTCTCAGCCAAAAACATTCAGTACTTC. Encoded protein: CASSLLPLSAKNIQYF.

Ten or more counts support this clonotype. V gene TRBV27 combines with J gene TRBJ2-7; tentative D call: TRBD2 (6 bases). The CDR3 has 15 amino acids. V was trimmed by 5 bases and J by 7 bases, leaving 21 bases between them. Germline-derived CDR1 and CDR2 are MNHEY and SMNVEV (reference sequence). The CDR3 loop reads CASSLVGGSVREQYF. The CDR3, as DNA: TGTGCCAGCAGTCTGGTGGGAGGTAGCGTGAGGGAGCAGTACTTC.

This chain links TRBV27 with TRBJ2-1; D not certain. The V gene lost 7 bases and the J gene lost 6 bases, with 7 bases spanning the gap. Per germline, CDR1 MNHEY and CDR2 SMNVEV (reference sequence). The CDR3 consists of 11 residues. CDR3 in DNA: TGTGCCAGCAAACAGATCAATGAGCAGTTCTTC. It is translated as CASKQINEQFF.

In DNA form, the CDR3 reads TGTGCCAGCAGCAGGGGTTTACAGCCCCAGCATTTT. It translates to CASSRGLQPQHF. This rearrangement joins TRBV7-9 to TRBJ1-5; perhaps TRBD1 as D (5 bases). The V gene's germline CDR1 is SEHNR and CDR2 FQNEAQ (reference sequence). The CDR3 is made up of 12 amino acids. The V end was cut by 5 bases, the J end by 7 bases, with 9 bases between.

This clonotype was seen a few times. The V gene is TRBV12-3 or TRBV12-4, the J gene TRBJ2-3; TRBD2 agrees at 8 bases. The CDR3 has 14 amino acids. Losses at the gene ends were 4 bases for V and 6 bases for J; bases not matched to a gene: 6. Written as DNA, the CDR3 is TGTGCCAGCAGTTCCCGGGGGGGGGTGGATACGCAGTATTTT. Translated, it gives CASSSRGGVDTQYF.

The rearrangement uses TRBV3-1 and TRBJ1-1; no definite D call. The germline CDR1 and CDR2 sequences are LGHDT and YNNKEL (reference sequence). CDR3 length equals 12 residues. Trimming left V 0 bases short and J 12 bases short, with 11 bases between. In DNA, the CDR3 is TGTGCCAGCAGCCAAGATCCCGGGTTCTCTTTCTTT. This translates into CASSQDPGFSFF.

The chain couples TRBV6-5 to TRBJ2-5; TRBD1 agrees at 7 bases. Near its end, the DNA agrees better with TRBJ2-7, so the J call may be wrong. Germline V CDR1 and CDR2: MNHEY, SVGAGI. The CDR3 runs 15 residues. CDR3 bases: TGTGCCAGCAGTCCGGACCGGGACAGAGCCTACGAGCAGTACTTC. Its protein product is CASSPDRDRAYEQYF.

The chain joins TRBV5-1 to TRBJ1-2; a possible D gene is TRBD1 (5 bases). The V gene lost 2 bases and the J gene lost 6 bases, with 14 bases spanning the gap. The CDR3 runs 14 residues. Germline CDR1 SGHRS, CDR2 YFSETQ. Here the CDR3 DNA reads TGCGCCAGCAGCTTAGGTGGGACCTCGAATGGCTACACCTTC. Translated: CASSLGGTSNGYTF.

This clonotype was recorded a few times. This chain uses TRBV6-5 with TRBJ2-2, with D possibly being TRBD2 (5 bases). Germline V gene sequence: CDR1 MNHEY, CDR2 SVGAGI. This CDR3 has 14 amino acids. Trimming stripped 2 bases from V and 7 bases from J, with 11 bases between. CDR3 DNA: TGTGCCAGCAGTTACGACACCGGAGGCGGGGAGCTGTTTTTT. It translates to CASSYDTGGGELFF.

There are a few counts of this clonotype. This chain joins TRBV3-1 and TRBJ1-3, with D possibly TRBD1 on 5 matching bases. CDR3 length: 15 amino acids. Deletions cut 6 bases from V and 1 base from J, with 13 bases between. Per the germline V gene, CDR1 is LGHDT and CDR2 is YNNKEL (reference sequence). The CDR3 region is CASRPQGISGNTIYF. CDR3 in DNA: TGTGCCAGCAGACCGCAGGGCATATCTGGAAACACCATATATTTT.